This TCR beta chain came from a study of vaccination effects on CD4 cells after COVID-19. Study background: Sequencing was preceded by expansion of antigen-specific CD4+ T cells with viral peptide pools in the ViraFEST assay. It was with 10 IU/ml IL-2 and around 10 ug/ml peptides that a few million PBMC per well were cultured. Post-vaccine samples followed the second dose by a median of 72 days. Findings of the study overall: Both infection-induced and vaccine-induced clones contracted markedly at late post-vaccination timepoints.

This clone showed up just a few times. The antigen is undetermined. Within the sample, other DNA sequences also encode this same CDR3. The culture ran for 10 days, and then CD4+ T cells were isolated. Vaccination of participants consisted of two doses of either the BNT162b2 or mRNA-1273 vaccine. The CDR3 extends over 13 amino acids. Per germline, CDR1 LGHDT and CDR2 YNNKEL (reference sequence). V lost 0 bases to trimming and J lost 4 bases, with 6 bases between them. Using immunoSEQ multiplex PCR, the repertoire was profiled, and TCRdb retains in-frame clones only, with some absent. Here the sample spans 45,000 or so clones, roughly two thirds being singletons.

This sequence was found in a human donor who received a COVID-19 vaccine. The sequenced sample was CD4+ T cells from PBMCs cultured without peptide, obtained after COVID-19 vaccination. The V call is TRBV3-1 (or the pseudogene TRBV3-2), the J call TRBJ2-5; D possibly corresponds to TRBD1 (6 bases). The CDR3 region is CASSQEGGETQYF. In DNA, the CDR3 is TGTGCCAGCAGCCAAGAAGGGGGAGAGACCCAGTACTTC.